The entry below describes one T cell receptor (beta chain). Its antigen is unknown. There are no base qualities to consult, and no much larger clone falls within one base. These data come from a study of PD-L1 blockade in urothelial cancer (dated 2017 in TCRdb). About the investigation overall: All patients started therapy around 2014 and received atezolizumab 1,200 mg intravenously every 3 weeks. About nine tenths of the roughly 29 patients were identified as males with urothelial cancer of bladder origin, and a prior smoking history was reported by 18 of 29 patients. Patients had an ECOG performance status of 0 or 1 and had received between 0 and 3 prior chemotherapy regimens. Blood samples were analyzed at 3 weeks after treatment start (second dose) and at 6 weeks after treatment start. A median of about 150,000 T cells and tens of thousands of unique TCRs was obtained from blood samples, and a median clonality of about 0.08 was observed. The study, an exploratory multi-omic analysis, examined somatic, immune and clinical correlates of response to PD-L1 blockade with atezolizumab in urothelial cancer. Pretreatment tumor samples, along with matched peripheral blood collected serially before and after atezolizumab treatment, underwent TCR sequencing. Durable clinical benefit meant progression-free survival longer than 6 months, and TCR features were also tested against progression-free and overall survival. In the same patients who had TCR sequencing, pretreatment tumors also underwent whole exome sequencing and RNA sequencing. Durable clinical benefit was achieved by nine patients but not by the remaining 20. Over 28 patients had pretreatment blood TCR-seq, around 24 had at least one posttreatment blood collection, and around 24 had tumor TCR-seq. Broader findings and caveats from the paper: Improved progression-free and overall survival was associated with having pretreatment peripheral blood TCR clonality below the median. Because of the small sample size (n ≈ 29) and the many exploratory analyses performed, the results are intended to be regarded as hypothesis-generating. Among patients with durable benefit, tumor-associated TCR clones showed greater expansion in peripheral blood 3 weeks after treatment started (n of about 21, p = 0.022).

In light of the paper, this sample's time point label describes: peripheral blood 6 weeks after treatment start. A cohort of more than 25 patients with locally advanced or metastatic urothelial carcinoma, treated at Memorial Sloan Kettering on a trial protocol, was included. Peripheral blood mononuclear cells were collected from each patient pretreatment and during treatment, giving between 1 and 8 total time points per patient. The Qiagen DNeasy Blood extraction kit was used to purify genomic DNA from total PBMCs and tumor samples. PBMCs were collected pretreatment and during treatment, and were isolated and stored as previously described. Each PCR received spiked-in synthetic TCR analog templates so that absolute template abundance could be estimated from read counts. The immunoSEQ assay used bias-controlled V and J gene primers to amplify TCRbeta CDR3 regions from genomic DNA. Sequencing of rearranged TCRbeta segments was performed at approximately 20X coverage. In the source study's methods: Clustering was used to correct sequencing errors, and CDR3s were annotated against IMGT to assign V, D and J genes. Downstream analyses used only productive TCRbeta rearrangements and left out out-of-frame or stop-codon sequences. Clonality was computed as one minus Shannon entropy normalized by the log of the number of unique productive sequences. Fisher's exact test with Benjamini-Hochberg correction, at a threshold of adjusted p below 0.01, was used to find clones that differed between time points or between blood and tumor. TCRdb took over this immuneACCESS table, retaining in-frame rearrangements with V and J assigned. Such tables are incomplete; in checked studies, under half of the missing clones stem from an unresolved V gene, and the remainder is unexplained. D and trimming come from the DNA, and the V and J calls and clone size come from that table. The sample includes roughly 30,000 clones, with 89% observed a single time. 8% of the sample lies in the top ten.

Compared with germline, V lacks 4 bases and J lacks 4 bases; bases without a gene match: 10. The CDR3 runs 15 amino acids, cysteine and phenylalanine included. Only the CDR3 DNA stays, 45 bases, in frame from base 1. As encoded in the germline V gene, CDR1 is SGHRS while CDR2 is YFSETQ. This sequence originates from a man older than 75 with urothelial cancer. Sample: PBMCs, taken around atezolizumab (anti-PD-L1) treatment. The rearrangement combines TRBV5-1 with TRBJ2-5, with TRBD2 identical over 7 junction bases. The nucleotide sequence is TGCGCCAGCAGCAGTGTGCGGGAGACCCCAGAGACCCAGTACTTC. This is translated as CASSSVRETPETQYF. Full variable domain (CDR3 extended with the reference TRBV5-1 and TRBJ2-5 proteins): KAGVTQTPRYLIKTRGQQVTLSCSPISGHRSVSWYQQTPGQGLQFLFEYFSETQRNKGNFPGRFSGRQFSNSRSEMNVSTLELGDSALYLCASSSVRETPETQYFGPGTRLLVL.